The 25 T cell receptor beta chains below were found in one sample sequenced in a study of cytomegalovirus exposure and HLA in healthy donors. The PCR employed 60 Vbeta primers together with 13 Jbeta primers. The method was immunoSEQ multiplex PCR; TCRdb's version includes in-frame clones alone and lacks a portion of them. Among 90,000 to 150,000 clones listed, around 69% were seen once. The sequenced material came from PBMCs. These receptors were taken from a man aged 45-65 years in good health and CMV-seropositive.

J is TRBJ2-2 and V is TRBV11-2, with 9 bases aligning to TRBD1. In germline, CDR1 is SGHAT, CDR2 FQNNGV. The CDR3 contains 16 residues. After removal of 5 bases from V and 4 bases from J, the junction contained 8 bases not matched to a gene. The CDR3 nucleotides are TGTGCCAGCAGCCAACAGGGGGCGCCGGGCACCGGGGAGCTGTTTTTT. Protein: CASSQQGAPGTGELFF. Full variable domain (rest looked up from reference TRBV11-2 and TRBJ2-2): EAGVAQSPRYKIIEKRQSVAFWCNPISGHATLYWYQQILGQGPKLLIQFQNNGVVDDSQLPKDRFSAERLKGVDSTLKIQPAKLEDSAVYLCASSQQGAPGTGELFFGEGSRLTVL.

The CDR3 nucleotides read TGTGCCAGCAGCTTAGGCCTAGGGGTTGGGAACACTGAAGCTTTCTTT. Translation gives CASSLGLGVGNTEAFF. The chain has TRBV7-2 and TRBJ1-1, with a weak D call TRBD1 (5 bases). Germline V gives CDR1 SGHTA, CDR2 FQGNSA. The CDR3 is 16 amino acids. Trimming removed 1 base from V and 1 base from J, with 13 bases in between.

This chain links TRBV7-9 with TRBJ2-7; 7 bases line up with TRBD1. CDR1 is SEHNR, CDR2 FQNEAQ, per germline (reference sequence). J was trimmed by 3 bases and V by 5 bases; bases with no gene match: 16. This CDR3 comprises 17 residues. CDR3 in amino acids: CASSPTGPNDRDYEQYF. For the CDR3, the DNA is TGTGCCAGCAGCCCCACGGGACCAAATGACAGGGACTACGAGCAGTACTTC.

Only one count was recorded for this clone. This chain links TRBV5-4 with TRBJ2-2, with TRBD1 matching 10 bases. There are 16 residues in the CDR3. J was trimmed by 4 bases and V by 0 bases; bases with no gene match: 3. In germline, CDR1 is SGHNT, CDR2 YYREEE (reference sequence). The CDR3 DNA is TGTGCCAGCAGCTTGGGGACAGGGGGTATCACCGGGGAGCTGTTTTTT. This gives the protein CASSLGTGGITGELFF.

V is TRBV18 and J is TRBJ1-3; D is perhaps TRBD1 (5 bases). Looked up from germline, CDR1 is KGHSH and CDR2 is LQKENI. The CDR3 has 14 amino acids. The ends were cut back, 4 bases at V and 3 bases at J, with 10 bases in the middle. CDR3 residues: CASSRSTDGNTIYF. In DNA, the CDR3 is TGTGCCAGCTCACGGTCGACAGATGGAAACACCATATATTTT.

The chain uses TRBV21-1 and TRBJ2-5; the table's D call, TRBD2, has no DNA check behind it. TRBV21-1 is assigned pseudogene status. This CDR3 has 16 residues. For the CDR3, the DNA is TGTGCCAGCAGCAAAGGCCTAGCGGGTCACCAAGAGACCCAGTACTTC. Its translation: CASSKGLAGHQETQYF.

Turning to this clone: Sequence at one end of the junction differs from germline and may be a read error. The rearrangement links TRBV6-1 to TRBJ2-1, with 10 nucleotides matching TRBD2. This CDR3 region has 14 residues. In germline, CDR1 is MNHNS, CDR2 SASEGT. The CDR3 protein is CASRSGLAGDLGVF. The CDR3 DNA is TGTGCCAGCAGGAGCGGGCTAGCGGGAGATTTGGGAGTCTTC.

The sample holds a few counts of this clone. The rearrangement joins TRBV7-6 to TRBJ2-1; possibly TRBD1 for D (5 bases). V gave up 1 base and J gave up 4 bases, with 14 bases separating them. This CDR3 region has 16 residues. Per germline, CDR1 SGHVS and CDR2 FNYEAQ. Here the CDR3 reads CASSLGGRGLYNEQFF. For the CDR3, the DNA is TGTGCCAGCAGCTTAGGAGGTAGGGGCCTATACAATGAGCAGTTCTTC.

The V call is TRBV4-3, the J call TRBJ2-1, with 7 bases fitting TRBD1. CDR1 is LGHNA and CDR2 is YSLEER in the germline V gene. V trimming: 4 bases; J trimming: 2 bases; junction bases outside the gene matches: 5. The CDR3 extends over 15 amino acids. CDR3: CASSPTGRTYNEQFF. DNA of the CDR3: TGCGCCAGCAGCCCGACAGGGCGGACCTACAATGAGCAGTTCTTC.

The chain has TRBV7-9 and TRBJ2-5, with 9 bases identical to TRBD1. This CDR3 contains 19 residues. Germline values: CDR1 SEHNR, CDR2 FQNEAQ (reference sequence). With V trimmed by 7 bases and J by 4 bases, 22 bases remained unmatched. CDR3 protein: CASNHEGTGYARVRETQYF. CDR3 sequence (DNA): TGTGCCAGCAACCACGAGGGGACAGGGTACGCAAGGGTCCGAGAGACCCAGTACTTC.

The chain is built from TRBV6-6 and TRBJ2-7; D perhaps matches TRBD2 (5 bases). From germline, CDR1 is MNHNY and CDR2 SVGAGI (reference sequence). V was clipped by 6 bases and J by 4 bases, with 10 bases between them. The CDR3 spans 12 residues. CDR3 coding DNA: TGTGCCAGCAGCCTTCCGGGATACGAGCAGTACTTC. Translated, it gives CASSLPGYEQYF.

This chain uses TRBV6-5 with TRBJ2-7, with 8 bases that match TRBD1. The CDR3 length is 14 residues. The ends lost 0 bases at V and 3 bases at J; junction bases unmatched: 1. Germline V lookup: CDR1 MNHEY, CDR2 SVGAGI. The CDR3 loop is CASSYSGTGYEQYF. In DNA, the CDR3 is TGTGCCAGCAGTTACTCTGGGACAGGCTACGAGCAGTACTTC.

The V call is TRBV25-1, the J call TRBJ2-5, with 7 bases aligning to TRBD2. TRBJ2-7 explains the end of the DNA better; the J call may be wrong. CDR3 length: 14 amino acids. From germline, CDR1 is MGHDK and CDR2 SYGVNS. CDR3 sequence: CASSRSGVSYEQYF. As DNA, the CDR3 is TGTGCCAGCAGTCGGAGCGGGGTTTCCTACGAGCAGTACTTC.

The chain carries TRBV9 and TRBJ2-3; D call uncertain. Trimming shortened V by 4 bases and J by 7 bases, and 16 bases separated the two germline ends. The CDR3 is made up of 14 amino acids. CDR1 and CDR2 from the germline V gene are SGDLS and YYNGEE. DNA of the CDR3: TGTGCCAGCAGCCCACGGAGCGCGTCATATACGCAGTATTTT. Encoded protein: CASSPRSASYTQYF.

The chain links TRBV9 to TRBJ2-3, with 12 bases aligning to TRBD2. J lost 6 bases, V lost 2 bases, and 7 bases had no gene match. Germline V gene sequence: CDR1 SGDLS, CDR2 YYNGEE. This CDR3 region has 16 residues. CDR3 loop: CASSVGLAGPPDTQYF. CDR3 sequence (DNA): TGTGCCAGCAGCGTTGGACTAGCGGGACCCCCGGATACGCAGTATTTT. Drawing the rest from reference TRBV9 and TRBJ2-3, the complete variable domain is DSGVTQTPKHLITATGQRVTLRCSPRSGDLSVYWYQQSLDQGLQFLIQYYNGEERAKGNILERFSAQQFPDLHSELNLSSLELGDSALYFCASSVGLAGPPDTQYFGPGTRLTVL.

This chain connects TRBV10-3 to TRBJ2-5, with TRBD1 matching 7 bases. Germline CDR1 and CDR2: ENHRY and SYGVKD. This CDR3 region has 13 residues. The ends lost 10 bases at V and 3 bases at J; junction bases unmatched: 8. CDR3 DNA sequence: TGTGCCACCTTACAAACAGGGGAAGAGACCCAGTACTTC. The encoded protein is CATLQTGEETQYF.

The V gene is TRBV9, the J gene TRBJ2-3; maybe TRBD2 (6 bases). Germline CDR1 and CDR2: SGDLS and YYNGEE. V dropped 4 bases and J dropped 2 bases, with 17 bases sitting between them. CDR3 length: 16 residues. The CDR3 sequence is CASSTLGGVLTDTQYF. DNA for the CDR3: TGTGCCAGCAGCACCCTGGGCGGGGTCCTCACAGATACGCAGTATTTT.

The chain recombines TRBV15 with TRBJ2-3, with 12 bases aligning to TRBD2. The CDR3 is 15 residues long. From germline, CDR1 is LNHNV and CDR2 YYDKDF (reference sequence). V gave up 6 bases and J gave up 5 bases; unmatched junction bases: 6. The chain's CDR3 is CATRPELAGGDTQYF. The DNA of the CDR3 is TGTGCCACCAGGCCAGAACTAGCGGGAGGAGATACGCAGTATTTT.

This chain uses TRBV5-1 with TRBJ1-4; TRBD1 matches 9 bases. The germline gives CDR1 SGHRS, CDR2 YFSETQ. V gave up 3 bases and J gave up 7 bases; unmatched junction bases: 4. This CDR3 contains 14 residues. The CDR3 nucleotides read TGCGCCAGCAGCTACGGGACAGGGAGTGAAAAACTGTTTTTT. Encoded protein: CASSYGTGSEKLFF.

The V gene is TRBV15, the J gene TRBJ2-5, with 10 bases identical to TRBD1. The germline gives CDR1 LNHNV, CDR2 YYDKDF (reference sequence). V dropped 3 bases and J dropped 7; count of bases not matched to a gene: 14. This CDR3 has 17 residues. CDR3: CATSSSRDRGWTWTQYF. CDR3 nucleotide sequence: TGTGCCACCAGCAGCTCCCGGGACAGGGGTTGGACTTGGACCCAGTACTTC.

The rearrangement uses TRBV10-2 and TRBJ1-5; a weak D match, TRBD1 (6 bases). Germline lookup yields CDR1 WSHSY and CDR2 SAAADI. This CDR3 region has 14 residues. V was clipped by 4 bases and J by 7 bases, with 14 bases between them. CDR3 residues: CASSGQVGEQPQHF. The CDR3, as DNA: TGCGCCAGCAGTGGACAGGTCGGGGAACAGCCCCAGCATTTT.

The chain combines TRBV7-9 with TRBJ1-4; perhaps TRBD1 as D (6 bases). Germline V lookup: CDR1 SEHNR, CDR2 FQNEAQ (reference sequence). Trimming stripped 4 bases from V and 0 bases from J, with 12 bases between. This CDR3 spans 16 amino acids. For the CDR3, the DNA is TGTGCCAGCAGCTCCACAGGGTACGCAACTAATGAAAAACTGTTTTTT. It codes for CASSSTGYATNEKLFF.

The chain recombines TRBV7-2 with TRBJ2-7, with 8 bases identical to TRBD2. Trimming cost V 3 bases and J 5 bases; bases outside gene matches: 6. The CDR3 consists of 14 residues. Germline loops: CDR1 SGHTA, CDR2 FQGNSA. This CDR3 reads CASSFGREANEQYF. The CDR3 DNA is TGTGCCAGCAGCTTCGGGCGGGAGGCCAACGAGCAGTACTTC.

This chain links TRBV5-4 with TRBJ1-2; 7 nucleotides agree with TRBD1. V was pared by 4 bases and J by 4 bases, with 1 base of the junction left unmatched. The CDR3 runs to 12 residues. Germline V gene lookup returns CDR1 SGHNT and CDR2 YYREEE (reference sequence). This CDR3 reads CASSGDSYGYTF. Written as DNA, the CDR3 is TGTGCCAGCAGCGGGGACAGCTATGGCTACACCTTC.

On this clone itself: One end of the junction fails to match germline, which may point to a read error. The rearrangement uses TRBV7-9 and TRBJ2-7; 8 nucleotides align to TRBD1. This CDR3 is 11 amino acids long. Germline V CDR1 and CDR2: SEHNR, FQNEAQ (reference sequence). In DNA, the CDR3 is TGTTCCAGCAGCCTTGGACAGGGGCAGTACTTC. This gives the protein CSSSLGQGQYF. The whole variable domain, remainder taken from reference TRBV7-9 and TRBJ2-7, is DTGVSQNPRHKITKRGQNVTFRCDPISEHNRLYWYRQTLGQGPEFLTYFQNEAQLEKSRLLSDRFSAERPKGSFSTLEIQRTEQGDSAMYLCSSSLGQGQYFGPGTRLTVT.